What follows are 22 T cell receptor beta chains derived from one specimen sequenced in a study of identical twins. Using its own MiXCR run on the 5' RACE reads, TCRdb lists one record per CDR3 protein. The sample records 420,000 or so distinct CDR3 sequences, 18% being singletons. Sample: naive T cells sorted from blood. These receptors were obtained from a man aged 50 to 59 in good health.

This clonotype was observed a few times. This chain joins TRBV27 and TRBJ2-1, with 12 positions matching TRBD2. The CDR3 length is 16 residues. After removal of 4 bases from V and 4 bases from J, the junction contained 5 bases not matched to a gene. The germline CDR1 and CDR2 sequences are MNHEY and SMNVEV (reference sequence). For the CDR3, the DNA is TGTGCCAGCAGTTCGACTAGCGGGAGTCGATACAATGAGCAGTTCTTC. It codes for CASSSTSGSRYNEQFF.

The DNA of the CDR3 is TGTGCCAGCCGTAGGGAGGGACTAGCCAAAAACATTCAGTACTTC. Translation gives CASRREGLAKNIQYF. The rearrangement links TRBV12-3 or TRBV12-4 to TRBJ2-4, with TRBD2 matching 7 bases. This CDR3 has 15 amino acids. After removal of 8 bases from V and 0 bases from J, the junction contained 7 bases not matched to a gene.

Note on this clonotype: A much larger clone lies a single base off, so this may be a read error. The J gene is TRBJ2-7, the V gene TRBV20-1; 12 nucleotides match TRBD2. With the DNA end fitting TRBJ2-1 better, the J assignment may be wrong. CDR1 and CDR2 (germline): DFQATT, SNEGSKA (reference sequence). This CDR3 has 16 residues. For the CDR3, the DNA is TGCAGTGCTAGAGGACTAGCGGGAGTCGGCTCCTACGAGCAGTTCTTC. This translates into CSARGLAGVGSYEQFF.

The chain is built from TRBV10-3 and TRBJ2-7, with 10 bases that match TRBD1. With 6 bases clipped from V and 4 bases from J, the junction kept 9 bases outside the gene matches. This CDR3 comprises 15 residues. Germline CDR1 and CDR2: ENHRY and SYGVKD. As DNA, the CDR3 is TGTGCCATCAGCGCTGGGGGGACAGGGGTTTACGAGCAGTACTTC. This codes for CAISAGGTGVYEQYF.

The CDR3 DNA sequence: TGTGCCAGCAGTTACTCGGATGATACGCAGTATTTT. Its protein product is CASSYSDDTQYF. The genes are TRBV6-2 or TRBV6-3 and TRBJ2-3; D unclear. The germline V gene encodes CDR1 MNHEY and CDR2 SVGEGT. The CDR3 consists of 12 residues. V was cut by 0 bases and J by 6 bases, with 4 bases left in between.

This clonotype was seen at least ten times. The V and J genes are TRBV20-1 and TRBJ1-2, with D possibly matching TRBD1 (5 bases). The CDR3 consists of 15 residues. Deletions cut 0 bases from V and 4 bases from J, with 15 bases between. Germline lookup yields CDR1 DFQATT and CDR2 SNEGSKA (reference sequence). CDR3 residues: CSAREAGDLFYGYTF. In DNA, the CDR3 is TGCAGTGCTAGAGAGGCGGGGGACCTATTCTATGGCTACACCTTC.

A few counts support this clonotype. The chain has TRBV11-2 and TRBJ2-3, with a weak D call TRBD1 (5 bases). V was shortened by 3 bases and J by 1 base, with 11 bases between the two germline ends. The V gene's germline CDR1 is SGHAT and CDR2 FQNNGV. The CDR3 sequence is 15 residues long. The CDR3 DNA sequence: TGTGCCAGCAGCTTCCTAGTCAGGGGCACAGATACGCAGTATTTT. It translates to CASSFLVRGTDTQYF.

This clonotype was seen many times. The rearrangement uses TRBV10-3 and TRBJ2-1; D remains unclear. The CDR3 runs 15 residues. Per the germline V gene, CDR1 is ENHRY and CDR2 is SYGVKD. V lost 5 bases and J 0 bases, leaving 11 bases between the germline ends. CDR3 bases: TGTGCCATCAGTAGAACCCAAAGCTCCTACAATGAGCAGTTCTTC. Translated, it gives CAISRTQSSYNEQFF.

This clonotype was counted many times. V gene TRBV12-3 or TRBV12-4 combines with J gene TRBJ1-6, with a tentative D call TRBD1 (6 bases). This CDR3 contains 16 residues. Trimming pared 4 bases from V and 6 bases from J, leaving 16 bases between. The CDR3 DNA reads TGTGCCAGCAGTTCCCCCGTGACAGGCCCTAATTCACCCCTCCACTTT. It yields the protein CASSSPVTGPNSPLHF.

This clonotype was detected only a few times. The rearrangement joins TRBV7-9 to TRBJ1-6; no reliable D call. The CDR3 extends over 13 amino acids. CDR1 and CDR2 (germline): SEHNR, FQNEAQ (reference sequence). The V gene lost 4 bases and the J gene lost 8 bases, with 9 bases spanning the gap. The DNA for the CDR3 is TGTGCCAGCAGCTCCCAAAAGGATTCACCCCTCCACTTT. Its translation is CASSSQKDSPLHF. The full variable domain, in which reference TRBV7-9 and TRBJ1-6 provide the parts outside the CDR3, is DTGVSQNPRHKITKRGQNVTFRCDPISEHNRLYWYRQTLGQGPEFLTYFQNEAQLEKSRLLSDRFSAERPKGSFSTLEIQRTEQGDSAMYLCASSSQKDSPLHFGNGTRLTVT.

This clonotype has a count of ten or more. The V call is TRBV11-1, the J call TRBJ2-6; D gene uncertain. The V end was cut by 4 bases, the J end by 0 bases, with 16 bases between. Looked up from germline, CDR1 is SGHAT and CDR2 is FQDESV (reference sequence). This CDR3 contains 18 residues. CDR3 sequence (DNA): TGTGCCAGCAGCTACCAGCGCCTTCAGACCTCTGGGGCCAACGTCCTGACTTTC. Encoded protein: CASSYQRLQTSGANVLTF.

This clonotype has a handful of counts. V is TRBV20-1 and J is TRBJ1-2; 12 nucleotides agree with TRBD1. Germline CDR1 reads DFQATT; CDR2 reads SNEGSKA (reference sequence). The trim removed 3 bases at V and 2 bases at J, leaving 13 bases unmatched. This CDR3 contains 18 residues. The CDR3 protein is CSARGRGTGGRMNYGYTF. The CDR3 nucleotides are TGCAGTGCTAGGGGCCGCGGGACAGGGGGCAGAATGAACTATGGCTACACCTTC.

This clonotype was picked up many times. The V gene is TRBV5-1, the J gene TRBJ2-1, with D unresolved. Looked up from germline, CDR1 is SGHRS and CDR2 is YFSETQ. CDR3 length: 15 amino acids. V shed 0 bases and J shed 0 bases, with 7 bases lying between them. The CDR3 sequence is CASSLEDSSYNEQFF. For the CDR3, the DNA is TGCGCCAGCAGCTTGGAGGATAGCTCCTACAATGAGCAGTTCTTC.

This clonotype was found many times. The V gene is TRBV7-2, the J gene TRBJ2-1; 8 nucleotides agree with TRBD2. V shed 0 bases, J shed 5 bases, and the junction held 12 bases outside the gene matches. This CDR3 is 18 amino acids long. From germline, CDR1 is SGHTA and CDR2 FQGNSA. The CDR3 loop reads CASSLAELGGGFDNEQFF. Here the CDR3 DNA reads TGTGCCAGCAGCTTAGCGGAGCTCGGGGGGGGTTTTGACAATGAGCAGTTCTTC. Variable domain in full (rest from reference TRBV7-2 and TRBJ2-1): GAGVSQSPSNKVTEKGKDVELRCDPISGHTALYWYRQSLGQGLEFLIYFQGNSAPDKSGLPSDRFSAERTGGSVSTLTIQRTQQEDSAVYLCASSLAELGGGFDNEQFFGPGTRLTVL.

Only a few counts were recorded for this clonotype. CDR3 bases: TGTGCCAGCAGTTTCGGGGGGTATTGGATTGGGACCCAGTACTTC. Protein sequence: CASSFGGYWIGTQYF. The chain combines TRBV21-1 with TRBJ2-5; the table's D call TRBD1 went unverified against the DNA. TRBV21-1 is noted as a pseudogene. The CDR3 totals 15 residues.

The genes are TRBV6-1 and TRBJ1-5, with 7 bases matching TRBD1. Germline CDR1 is MNHNS and CDR2 is SASEGT. Unmatched junction bases numbered 9, after V lost 7 bases and J lost 6 bases. This CDR3 contains 14 residues. CDR3: CASTQTGIVQPQHF. The CDR3, as DNA: TGTGCCAGCACCCAGACAGGGATCGTTCAGCCCCAGCATTTT.

This clonotype was observed a handful of times. The V and J genes are TRBV7-6 and TRBJ2-1; D is unclear. The CDR3 length is 13 residues. Trimming took off 5 bases at V and 8 bases at J, with 13 bases between the two ends. Per the germline V gene, CDR1 is SGHVS and CDR2 is FNYEAQ. CDR3 sequence reads: CASSPKSPHEQFF. In nucleotides, the CDR3 is TGTGCCAGCAGCCCCAAATCTCCACATGAGCAGTTCTTC.

This clonotype was seen at least ten times. The chain has TRBV12-3 or TRBV12-4 and TRBJ2-7, with 10 bases fitting TRBD1. V lost 3 bases, J lost 2 bases, and 4 bases stayed unmatched. This CDR3 is built from 15 residues. CDR3 protein: CASSFFGQGAYEQYF. CDR3 DNA: TGTGCCAGCAGTTTTTTCGGACAGGGGGCCTACGAGCAGTACTTC.

This clonotype was seen repeatedly, ten times or more. V gene TRBV4-3 combines with J gene TRBJ2-4; D remains unclear. Trimming took 0 bases from V and 0 from J, leaving 6 bases between them. Germline V lookup: CDR1 LGHNA, CDR2 YSLEER. CDR3 size: 15 residues. The CDR3 DNA is TGCGCCAGCAGCCAAGATGCAATAGCCAAAAACATTCAGTACTTC. The encoded protein is CASSQDAIAKNIQYF.

This clonotype was detected ten times or more. This chain links TRBV27 with TRBJ2-7, with D tentatively TRBD2 (5 bases). The ends were cut back, 6 bases at V and 6 bases at J, with 15 bases in the middle. The CDR3 is 13 residues long. CDR1 is MNHEY, CDR2 SMNVEV, per germline (reference sequence). The CDR3 loop reads CASSRPSGSEQYF. CDR3 nucleotides: TGTGCCAGCAGCCGTCCCAGTGGGAGCGAGCAGTACTTC.

This clonotype was seen ten or more times. The chain links TRBV29-1 to TRBJ2-2; no clear D gene. The CDR3 is made up of 13 amino acids. Deletions cut 7 bases from V and 4 bases from J, with 13 bases between. Germline V lookup: CDR1 SQVTM, CDR2 ANQGSEA. The CDR3 reads CSAFLGGTGELFF. The CDR3 DNA reads TGCAGCGCTTTCCTGGGCGGCACCGGGGAGCTGTTTTTT.

This clonotype came up many times. The V and J genes are TRBV15 and TRBJ2-7; 9 nucleotides match TRBD1. V trimming: 11 bases; J trimming: 6 bases; junction bases outside the gene matches: 11. The CDR3 spans 13 residues. Looked up from germline, CDR1 is LNHNV and CDR2 is YYDKDF (reference sequence). As DNA, the CDR3 is TGTGCCTCGAAACAGGGGGCGCTGAGCGAGCAGTACTTC. Amino acid sequence: CASKQGALSEQYF.